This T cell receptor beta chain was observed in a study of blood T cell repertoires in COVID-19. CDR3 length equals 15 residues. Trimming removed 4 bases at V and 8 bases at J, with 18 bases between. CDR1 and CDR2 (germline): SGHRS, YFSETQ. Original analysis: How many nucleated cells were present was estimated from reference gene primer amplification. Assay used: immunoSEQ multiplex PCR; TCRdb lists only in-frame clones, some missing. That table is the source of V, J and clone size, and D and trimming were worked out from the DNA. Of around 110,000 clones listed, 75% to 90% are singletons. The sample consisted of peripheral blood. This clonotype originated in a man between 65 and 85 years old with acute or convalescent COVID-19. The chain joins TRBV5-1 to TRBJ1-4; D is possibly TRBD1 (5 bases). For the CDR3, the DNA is TGCGCCAGCAGCCTGCCCGGGACCGGGGGGGAAAAACTGTTTTTT. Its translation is CASSLPGTGGEKLFF.